This T cell receptor beta chain was sequenced in a study of blood T cells in healthy people across ages. Study-level findings and limits: With age, beta diversity per million T cells declined roughly linearly, significantly by approximately 40.

Sample-barcoded 5' priming and a J-beta primer mix drove a second PCR of roughly 7 to 11 cycles. TCRdb passed the 5' RACE reads through MiXCR, listing each CDR3 protein once. The table includes approximately 690,000 distinct CDR3 sequences, 40% to 45% detected once. Worth noting for this clonotype: Its cognate antigen is unknown.

This CDR3 is built from 19 residues. The J segment lost 3 bases and the V segment lost 0 bases, leaving 13 bases of the junction unmatched. CDR1 is LGHNA and CDR2 is YSLEER in the germline V gene. Sequencing was done on a sample of blood. The V and J genes are TRBV4-3 and TRBJ2-2; 7 bases align to TRBD2. The TCR originated in an elderly man in good health. For the CDR3, the DNA is TGCGCCAGCAGCCAAGACGCTTTGGGGACCGGGGGGTACACCGGGGAGCTGTTTTTT. It specifies CASSQDALGTGGYTGELFF.